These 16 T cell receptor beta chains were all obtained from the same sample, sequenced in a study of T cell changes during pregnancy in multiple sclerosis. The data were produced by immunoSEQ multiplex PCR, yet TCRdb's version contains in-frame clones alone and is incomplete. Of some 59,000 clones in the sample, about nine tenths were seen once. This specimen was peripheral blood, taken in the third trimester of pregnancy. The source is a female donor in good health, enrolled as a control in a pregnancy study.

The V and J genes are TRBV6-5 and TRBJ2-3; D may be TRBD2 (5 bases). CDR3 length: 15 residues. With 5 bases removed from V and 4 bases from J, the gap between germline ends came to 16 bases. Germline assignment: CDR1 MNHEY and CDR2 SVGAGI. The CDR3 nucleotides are TGTGCCAGCAGTCTGAGTGGGGAGCTCGCAGATACGCAGTATTTT. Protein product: CASSLSGELADTQYF.

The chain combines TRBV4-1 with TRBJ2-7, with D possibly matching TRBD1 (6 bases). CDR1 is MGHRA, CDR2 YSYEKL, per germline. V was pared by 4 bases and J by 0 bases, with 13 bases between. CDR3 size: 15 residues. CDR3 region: CASSPRDIRSYEQYF. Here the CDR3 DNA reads TGCGCCAGCAGCCCCCGGGACATCCGCTCCTACGAGCAGTACTTC.

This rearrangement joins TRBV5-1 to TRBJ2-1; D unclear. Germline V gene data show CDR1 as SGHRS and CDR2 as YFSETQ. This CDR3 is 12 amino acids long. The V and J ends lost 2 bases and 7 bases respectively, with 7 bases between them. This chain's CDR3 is CASSFERNEQFF. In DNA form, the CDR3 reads TGCGCCAGCAGCTTTGAGCGTAATGAGCAGTTCTTC. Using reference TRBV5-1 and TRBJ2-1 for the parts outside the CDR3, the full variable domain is KAGVTQTPRYLIKTRGQQVTLSCSPISGHRSVSWYQQTPGQGLQFLFEYFSETQRNKGNFPGRFSGRQFSNSRSEMNVSTLELGDSALYLCASSFERNEQFFGPGTRLTVL.

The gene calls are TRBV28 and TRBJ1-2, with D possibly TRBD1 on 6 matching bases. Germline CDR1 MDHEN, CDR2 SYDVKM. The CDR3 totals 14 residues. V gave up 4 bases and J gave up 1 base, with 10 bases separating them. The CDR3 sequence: CASSSRTVNYGYTF. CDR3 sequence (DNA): TGTGCCAGCAGTTCACGGACAGTTAACTATGGCTACACCTTC.

CDR3 sequence reads: CASSLGGARHPQHF. CDR3 nucleotide sequence: TGTGCCAGCAGTCTAGGGGGCGCAAGGCATCCCCAGCATTTT. The chain joins TRBV27 to TRBJ1-5, with 7 positions matching TRBD1. CDR1 is MNHEY, CDR2 SMNVEV, per germline (reference sequence). Unmatched junction bases numbered 11, after V lost 5 bases and J lost 10 bases. The CDR3 runs 14 residues.

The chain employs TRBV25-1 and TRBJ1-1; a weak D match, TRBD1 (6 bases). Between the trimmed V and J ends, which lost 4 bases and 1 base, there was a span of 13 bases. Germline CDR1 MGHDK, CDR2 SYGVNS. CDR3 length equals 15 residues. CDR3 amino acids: CASSAVGQSNTEAFF. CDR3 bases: TGTGCCAGCAGTGCAGTCGGACAGTCGAACACTGAAGCTTTCTTT.

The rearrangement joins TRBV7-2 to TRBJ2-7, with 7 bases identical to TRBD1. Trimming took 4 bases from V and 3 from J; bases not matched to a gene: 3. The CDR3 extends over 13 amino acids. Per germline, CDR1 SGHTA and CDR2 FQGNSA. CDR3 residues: CASSSGTDYEQYF. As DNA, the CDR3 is TGTGCCAGCAGCTCTGGGACAGACTACGAGCAGTACTTC. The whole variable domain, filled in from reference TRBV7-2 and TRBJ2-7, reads GAGVSQSPSNKVTEKGKDVELRCDPISGHTALYWYRQSLGQGLEFLIYFQGNSAPDKSGLPSDRFSAERTGGSVSTLTIQRTQQEDSAVYLCASSSGTDYEQYFGPGTRLTVT.

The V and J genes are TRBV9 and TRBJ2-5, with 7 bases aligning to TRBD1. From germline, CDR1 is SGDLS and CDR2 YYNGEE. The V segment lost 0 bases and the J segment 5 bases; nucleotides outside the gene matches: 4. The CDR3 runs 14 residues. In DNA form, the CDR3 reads TGTGCCAGCAGCGTAGAAGGGGGCCTGGAGACCCAGTACTTC. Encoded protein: CASSVEGGLETQYF.

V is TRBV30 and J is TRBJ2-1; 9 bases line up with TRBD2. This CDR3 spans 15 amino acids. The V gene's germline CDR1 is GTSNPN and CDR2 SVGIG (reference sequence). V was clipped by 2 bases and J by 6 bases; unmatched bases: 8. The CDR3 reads CAWSIERGAGNEQFF. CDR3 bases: TGTGCCTGGAGTATCGAGCGGGGGGCTGGCAATGAGCAGTTCTTC.

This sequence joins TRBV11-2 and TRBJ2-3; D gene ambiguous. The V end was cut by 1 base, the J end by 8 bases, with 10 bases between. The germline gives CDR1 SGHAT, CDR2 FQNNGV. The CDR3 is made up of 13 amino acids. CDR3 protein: CASSLGVLGTQYF. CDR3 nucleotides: TGTGCCAGCAGCTTAGGCGTCCTAGGTACGCAGTATTTT.

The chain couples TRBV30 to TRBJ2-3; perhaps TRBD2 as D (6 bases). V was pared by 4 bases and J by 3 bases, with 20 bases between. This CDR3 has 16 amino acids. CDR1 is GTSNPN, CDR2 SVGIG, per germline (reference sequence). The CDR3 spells CAWKTGDGPRTDTQYF. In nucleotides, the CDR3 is TGTGCCTGGAAAACGGGGGACGGGCCGCGGACAGATACGCAGTATTTT.

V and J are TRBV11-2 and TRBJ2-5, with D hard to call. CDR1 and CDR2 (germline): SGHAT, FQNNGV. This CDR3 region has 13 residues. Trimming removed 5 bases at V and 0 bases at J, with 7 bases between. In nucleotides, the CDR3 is TGTGCCAGCAGCCCCCCTTACCAAGAGACCCAGTACTTC. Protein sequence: CASSPPYQETQYF.

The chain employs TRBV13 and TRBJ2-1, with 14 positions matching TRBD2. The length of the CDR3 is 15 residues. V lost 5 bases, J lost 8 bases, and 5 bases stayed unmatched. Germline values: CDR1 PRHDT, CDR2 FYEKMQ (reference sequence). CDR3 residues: CASSPGTSGSDEQFF. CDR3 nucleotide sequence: TGTGCCAGCAGCCCCGGGACTAGCGGGAGCGATGAGCAGTTCTTC.

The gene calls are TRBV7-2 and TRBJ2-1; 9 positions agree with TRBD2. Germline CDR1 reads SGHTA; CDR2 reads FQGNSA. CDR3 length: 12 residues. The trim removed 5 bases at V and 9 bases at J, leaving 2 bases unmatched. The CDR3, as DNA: TGTGCCAGCAGCGGGGGACTAGCTGAGCAGTTCTTC. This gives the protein CASSGGLAEQFF.

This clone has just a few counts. This CDR3 reads CASSPFRGTEAFF. The CDR3 DNA follows: TGTGCCAGCTCCCCCTTCCGGGGCACTGAAGCTTTCTTT. The chain uses TRBV6-5 and TRBJ1-1, with D uncertain. The germline V gene encodes CDR1 MNHEY and CDR2 SVGAGI. V was cut by 8 bases and J by 4 bases, with 14 bases left in between. This CDR3 has 13 amino acids.

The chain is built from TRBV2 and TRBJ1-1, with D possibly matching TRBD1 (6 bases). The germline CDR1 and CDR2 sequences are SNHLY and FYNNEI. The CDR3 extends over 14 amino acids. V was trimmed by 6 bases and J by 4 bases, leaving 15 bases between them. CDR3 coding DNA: TGTGCCAGCAGAGTCGGGGGGGGCGGCACTGAAGCTTTCTTT. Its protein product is CASRVGGGGTEAFF.